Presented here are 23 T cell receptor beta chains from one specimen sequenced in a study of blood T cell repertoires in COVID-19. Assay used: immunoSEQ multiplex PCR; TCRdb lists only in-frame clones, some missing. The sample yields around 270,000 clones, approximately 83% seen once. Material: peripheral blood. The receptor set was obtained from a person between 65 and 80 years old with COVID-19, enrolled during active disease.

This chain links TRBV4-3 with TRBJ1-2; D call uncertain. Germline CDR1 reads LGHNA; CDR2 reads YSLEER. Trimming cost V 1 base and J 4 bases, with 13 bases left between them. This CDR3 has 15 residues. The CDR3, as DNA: TGCGCCAGCAGCCAAGCCGCGGATCTCGGCTATGGCTACACCTTC. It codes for CASSQAADLGYGYTF.

The CDR3 spells CASSLRNLVRDRGDSPLHF. CDR3 nucleotides: TGTGCCAGCAGCTTGCGCAACCTAGTTCGAGACAGGGGGGATTCACCCCTCCACTTT. This chain uses TRBV5-6 with TRBJ1-6; 9 bases fit TRBD1. Germline CDR1 and CDR2: SGHDT and YYEEEE. CDR3 length: 19 residues. V dropped 1 base and J dropped 8; count of bases not matched to a gene: 16.

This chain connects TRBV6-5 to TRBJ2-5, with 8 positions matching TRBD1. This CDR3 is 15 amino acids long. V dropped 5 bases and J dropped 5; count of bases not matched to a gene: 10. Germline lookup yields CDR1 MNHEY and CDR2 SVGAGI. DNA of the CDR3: TGTGCCAGCAGTAACGACAGGGGTCCGGGGGAGACCCAGTACTTC. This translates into CASSNDRGPGETQYF.

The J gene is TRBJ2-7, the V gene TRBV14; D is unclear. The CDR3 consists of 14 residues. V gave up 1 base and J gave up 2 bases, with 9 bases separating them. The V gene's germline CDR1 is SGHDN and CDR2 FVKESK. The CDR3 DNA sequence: TGTGCCAGCAGCCAAGGTTACTTCCCCTACGAGCAGTACTTC. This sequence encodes CASSQGYFPYEQYF.

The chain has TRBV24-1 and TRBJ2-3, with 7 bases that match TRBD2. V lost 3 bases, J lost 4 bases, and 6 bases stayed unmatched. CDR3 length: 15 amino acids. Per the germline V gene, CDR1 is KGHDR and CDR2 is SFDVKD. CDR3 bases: TGTGCCACCAGTGATGTATGGGGGAGGGCAGATACGCAGTATTTT. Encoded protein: CATSDVWGRADTQYF.

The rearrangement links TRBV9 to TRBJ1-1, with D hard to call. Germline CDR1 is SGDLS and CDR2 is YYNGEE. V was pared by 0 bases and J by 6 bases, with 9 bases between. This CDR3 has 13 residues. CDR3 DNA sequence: TGTGCCAGCAGCGTAGATGGGAGCGCTGAAGCTTTCTTT. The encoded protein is CASSVDGSAEAFF.

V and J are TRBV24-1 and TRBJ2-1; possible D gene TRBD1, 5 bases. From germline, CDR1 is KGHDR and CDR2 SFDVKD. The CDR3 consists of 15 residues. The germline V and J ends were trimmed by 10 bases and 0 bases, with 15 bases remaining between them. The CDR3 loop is CATRTRLSSYNEQFF. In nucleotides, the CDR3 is TGTGCCACAAGGACACGACTGAGCTCCTACAATGAGCAGTTCTTC.

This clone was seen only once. The CDR3 DNA reads as TGTGCCACTAAACCTTTAGGGGGACAGGGAAACAGGCAGCCCCAGCATTTT. Protein: CATKPLGGQGNRQPQHF. The chain has TRBV19 and TRBJ1-5, with 9 bases fitting TRBD1. Germline lookup yields CDR1 LNHDA and CDR2 SQIVND (reference sequence). The CDR3 consists of 17 residues. Trimming at V came to 10 bases and at J to 7 bases, leaving 20 bases not matched to a gene.

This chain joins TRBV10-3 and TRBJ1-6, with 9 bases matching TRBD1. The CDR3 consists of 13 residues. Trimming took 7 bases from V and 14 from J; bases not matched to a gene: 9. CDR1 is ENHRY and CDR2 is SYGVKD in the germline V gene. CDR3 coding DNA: TGTGCCATCAAGGACAGGGGAGGACGAGCCCTCCACTTT. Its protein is CAIKDRGGRALHF.

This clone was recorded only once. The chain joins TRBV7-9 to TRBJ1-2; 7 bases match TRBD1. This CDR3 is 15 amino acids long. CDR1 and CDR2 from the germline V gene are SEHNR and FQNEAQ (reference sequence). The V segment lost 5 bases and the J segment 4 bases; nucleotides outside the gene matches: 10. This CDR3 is CASSNYLGQTYGYTF. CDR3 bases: TGTGCCAGCAGCAACTACCTGGGACAGACCTATGGCTACACCTTC.

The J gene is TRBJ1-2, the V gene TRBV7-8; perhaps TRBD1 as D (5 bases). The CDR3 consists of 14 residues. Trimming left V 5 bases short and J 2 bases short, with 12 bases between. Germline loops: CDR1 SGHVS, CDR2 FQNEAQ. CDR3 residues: CASSAGRLNYGYTF. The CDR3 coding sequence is TGTGCCAGCAGCGCGGGACGGCTGAACTATGGCTACACCTTC.

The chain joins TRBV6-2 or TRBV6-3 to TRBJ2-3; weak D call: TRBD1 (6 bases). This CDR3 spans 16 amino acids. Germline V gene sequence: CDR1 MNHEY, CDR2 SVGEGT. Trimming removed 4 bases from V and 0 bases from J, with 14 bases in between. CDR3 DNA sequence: TGTGCCAGCAGTTCCCACGGGACACCTAGCACAGATACGCAGTATTTT. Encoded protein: CASSSHGTPSTDTQYF.

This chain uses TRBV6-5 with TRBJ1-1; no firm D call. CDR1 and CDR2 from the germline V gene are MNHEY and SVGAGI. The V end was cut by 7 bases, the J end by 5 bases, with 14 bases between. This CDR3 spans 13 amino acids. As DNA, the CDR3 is TGTGCCAGCAAGCCAACTATATGGACTGAAGCTTTCTTT. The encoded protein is CASKPTIWTEAFF.

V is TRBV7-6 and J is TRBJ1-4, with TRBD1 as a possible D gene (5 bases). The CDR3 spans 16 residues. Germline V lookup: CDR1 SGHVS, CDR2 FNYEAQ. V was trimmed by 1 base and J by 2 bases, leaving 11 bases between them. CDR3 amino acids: CASSLGLGGTNEKLFF. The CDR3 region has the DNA TGTGCCAGCAGCTTAGGATTGGGGGGGACTAATGAAAAACTGTTTTTT.

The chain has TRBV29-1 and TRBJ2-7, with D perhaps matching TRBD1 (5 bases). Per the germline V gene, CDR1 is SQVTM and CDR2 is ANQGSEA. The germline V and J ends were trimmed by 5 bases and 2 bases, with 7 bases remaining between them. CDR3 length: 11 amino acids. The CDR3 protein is CSVRGTYEQYF. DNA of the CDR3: TGCAGCGTTAGGGGAACCTACGAGCAGTACTTC.

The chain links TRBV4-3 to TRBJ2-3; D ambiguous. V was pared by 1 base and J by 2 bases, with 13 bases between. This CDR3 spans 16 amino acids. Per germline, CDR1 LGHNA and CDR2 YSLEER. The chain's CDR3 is CASSQALRGNTDTQYF. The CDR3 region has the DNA TGCGCCAGCAGCCAAGCATTGCGCGGAAACACAGATACGCAGTATTTT.

The CDR3 nucleotides read TGTGCCACCACAGGGGGACAGGGGGACTATGGCTACACCTTC. Protein: CATTGGQGDYGYTF. The rearrangement uses TRBV6-5 and TRBJ1-2, with TRBD1 identical over 11 bases. V trimming: 10 bases; J trimming: 3 bases; junction bases outside the gene matches: 7. Per the germline V gene, CDR1 is MNHEY and CDR2 is SVGAGI. The CDR3 is 14 residues long.

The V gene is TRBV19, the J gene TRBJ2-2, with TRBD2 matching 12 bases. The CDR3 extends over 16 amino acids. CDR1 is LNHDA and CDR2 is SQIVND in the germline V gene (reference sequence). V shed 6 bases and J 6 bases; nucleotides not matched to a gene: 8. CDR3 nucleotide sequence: TGTGCCAGTAGATCCCGGACTAGCGGGACCTCCGGGGAGCTGTTTTTT. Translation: CASRSRTSGTSGELFF. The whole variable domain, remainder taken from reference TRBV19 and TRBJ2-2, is DGGITQSPKYLFRKEGQNVTLSCEQNLNHDAMYWYRQDPGQGLRLIYYSQIVNDFQKGDIAEGYSVSREKKESFPLTVTSAQKNPTAFYLCASRSRTSGTSGELFFGEGSRLTVL.

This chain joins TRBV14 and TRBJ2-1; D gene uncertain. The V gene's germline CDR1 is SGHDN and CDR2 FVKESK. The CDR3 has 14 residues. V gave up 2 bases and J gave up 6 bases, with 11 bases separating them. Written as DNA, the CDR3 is TGTGCCAGCAGCCAACTTGGGCTTTTCAATGAGCAGTTCTTC. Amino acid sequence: CASSQLGLFNEQFF. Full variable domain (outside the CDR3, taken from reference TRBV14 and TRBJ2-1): EAGVTQFPSHSVIEKGQTVTLRCDPISGHDNLYWYRRVMGKEIKFLLHFVKESKQDESGMPNNRFLAERTGGTYSTLKVQPAELEDSGVYFCASSQLGLFNEQFFGPGTRLTVL.

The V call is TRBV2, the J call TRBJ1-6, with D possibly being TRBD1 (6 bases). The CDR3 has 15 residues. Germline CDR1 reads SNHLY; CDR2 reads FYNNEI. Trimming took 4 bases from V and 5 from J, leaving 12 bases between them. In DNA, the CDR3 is TGTGCCAGCAGTGCGACAGGTGCTCATAATTCACCCCTCCACTTT. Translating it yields CASSATGAHNSPLHF.

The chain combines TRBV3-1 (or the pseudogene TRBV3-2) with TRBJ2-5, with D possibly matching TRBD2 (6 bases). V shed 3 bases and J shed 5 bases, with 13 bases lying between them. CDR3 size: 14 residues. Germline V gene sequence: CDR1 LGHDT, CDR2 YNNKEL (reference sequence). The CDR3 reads CASSQRGGGETQYF. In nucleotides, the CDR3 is TGTGCCAGCAGCCAGCGGGGCGGTGGGGAGACCCAGTACTTC.

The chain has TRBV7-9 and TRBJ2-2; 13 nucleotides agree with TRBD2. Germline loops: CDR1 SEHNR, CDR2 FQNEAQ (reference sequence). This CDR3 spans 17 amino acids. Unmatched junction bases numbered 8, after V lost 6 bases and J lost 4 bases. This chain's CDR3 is CASRWTSGSSTTGELFF. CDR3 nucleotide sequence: TGTGCCAGCAGGTGGACTAGCGGGAGTAGTACCACCGGGGAGCTGTTTTTT.

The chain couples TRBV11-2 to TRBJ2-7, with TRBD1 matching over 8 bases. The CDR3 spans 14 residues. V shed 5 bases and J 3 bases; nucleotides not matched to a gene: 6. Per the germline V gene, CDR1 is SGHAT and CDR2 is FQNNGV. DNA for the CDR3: TGTGCCAGCAGCCGCGGGACAGGCGTCTACGAGCAGTACTTC. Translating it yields CASSRGTGVYEQYF.